What follows are 3 T cell receptor beta chains derived from one specimen sequenced in a study of graft-versus-host responses after intestinal transplantation. Co-plating was performed using approximately 200,000 CFSE-labeled responder cells and approximately 200,000 irradiated, violet-dye-labeled stimulator cells. The method was immunoSEQ multiplex PCR; TCRdb's version includes in-frame clones alone and lacks a portion of them. This sample has 20,000 to 25,000 clones, with 33% found just once. Material: alloreactive CD8+ T cells from a mixed lymphocyte reaction culture, obtained before intestinal transplant. Subset: CFSE-low proliferating T cells sorted from approximately six-day pre-transplant mixed lymphocyte reaction (GvH or HvG direction). These receptors originate from a human patient who received an intestinal transplant.

By share of the sample, this clone is medium-sized. This CDR3 is CATPSQFLLNEQYF. In nucleotides, the CDR3 is TGCGCCACCCCCTCCCAGTTCCTCCTTAACGAGCAGTACTTC. V is TRBV10-2 and J is TRBJ2-7, with D hard to call. The CDR3 runs 14 residues. Germline lookup yields CDR1 WSHSY and CDR2 SAAADI. Trimming removed 10 bases at V and 5 bases at J, with 21 bases between.

The rearrangement joins TRBV5-1 to TRBJ2-7; 11 bases match TRBD2. Trimming cost V 4 bases and J 1 base; bases outside gene matches: 16. Germline assignment: CDR1 SGHRS and CDR2 YFSETQ. CDR3 length: 19 residues. This chain's CDR3 is CASSGGLAGGTVVSYEQYF. The CDR3 region has the DNA TGCGCCAGCAGCGGAGGTTTAGCGGGAGGGACTGTAGTTTCCTACGAGCAGTACTTC.

The sample holds a few counts of this clone. The V gene is TRBV5-1, the J gene TRBJ2-1; TRBD2 matches at 9 bases. Germline trimming cut 4 bases from V and 8 bases from J; bases unmatched to any gene: 13. Germline CDR1 and CDR2: SGHRS and YFSETQ. The CDR3 consists of 16 residues. The CDR3 coding sequence is TGCGCCAGCAGCCCCGCCCTCCTAGCGGGACTAGATGAGCAGTTCTTC. The encoded protein is CASSPALLAGLDEQFF.